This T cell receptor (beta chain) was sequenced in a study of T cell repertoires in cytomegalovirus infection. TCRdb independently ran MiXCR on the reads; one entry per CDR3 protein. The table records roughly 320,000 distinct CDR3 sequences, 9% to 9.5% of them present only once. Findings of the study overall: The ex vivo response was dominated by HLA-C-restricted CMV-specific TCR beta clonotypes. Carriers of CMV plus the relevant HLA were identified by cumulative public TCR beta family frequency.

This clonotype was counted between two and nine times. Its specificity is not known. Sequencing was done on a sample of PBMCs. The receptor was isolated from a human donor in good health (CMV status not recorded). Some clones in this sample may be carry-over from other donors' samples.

This CDR3 reads CASSQDEGRGYTF. The CDR3 coding sequence is TGTGCCAGCAGCCAAGATGAGGGACGTGGCTACACCTTC. This chain uses TRBV4-2 with TRBJ1-2; D might be TRBD1 (5 bases). The CDR3 is 13 residues long. The germline CDR1 and CDR2 sequences are LGHNA and YNFKEQ. V gave up 0 bases and J gave up 7 bases, with 9 bases separating them.